A single sample is the source of the 6 T cell receptor beta chains below, sequenced in a study of technical replicates of blood from a handful of donors. Repertoires were generated with immunoSEQ multiplex PCR, while TCRdb's copy carries only in-frame clones and drops some. The table lists roughly 70,000 clones, 92% of them singletons. Sequenced material: T cells isolated from PBMCs. These receptors were collected from a human donor in good health.

The V gene is TRBV9, the J gene TRBJ2-7; TRBD1 matches 9 bases. CDR1 SGDLS and CDR2 YYNGEE come from the germline V gene. After removal of 0 bases from V and 4 bases from J, the junction contained 11 bases not matched to a gene. The length of the CDR3 is 17 residues. The CDR3 nucleotides read TGTGCCAGCAGCGTAGGCGGGGCGGACAGGGGTACGTACGAGCAGTACTTC. Its protein product is CASSVGGADRGTYEQYF.

The CDR3 loop is CASSTDRGRYNEQFF. In DNA form, the CDR3 reads TGTGCCAGTAGTACAGACAGGGGTAGGTACAATGAGCAGTTCTTC. The chain uses TRBV19 and TRBJ2-1; the match to TRBD1 covers 8 bases. With V trimmed by 4 bases and J by 4 bases, 6 bases remained unmatched. The CDR3 contains 15 residues. CDR1 and CDR2 (germline): LNHDA, SQIVND (reference sequence).

The rearrangement uses TRBV5-1 and TRBJ1-3; 7 bases are shared with TRBD1. V was pared by 0 bases and J by 4 bases, with 4 bases of the junction left unmatched. The germline CDR1 and CDR2 sequences are SGHRS and YFSETQ. This CDR3 has 15 residues. For the CDR3, the DNA is TGCGCCAGCAGCTTGGAGAGGGGGCCCGGAAACACCATATATTTT. Protein: CASSLERGPGNTIYF.

The chain joins TRBV6-5 to TRBJ1-1, with D maybe TRBD1 (6 bases). Trimming left V 6 bases short and J 4 bases short, with 6 bases between. This CDR3 is built from 11 residues. CDR1 and CDR2 (germline): MNHEY, SVGAGI. In DNA form, the CDR3 reads TGTGCCAGCAGACAGGGCACTGAAGCTTTCTTT. Its protein product is CASRQGTEAFF.

The V gene is TRBV6-1, the J gene TRBJ2-1; 8 bases agree with TRBD2. The CDR3 totals 14 residues. Unmatched junction bases numbered 4, after V lost 6 bases and J lost 3 bases. The germline V gene encodes CDR1 MNHNS and CDR2 SASEGT. In DNA form, the CDR3 reads TGTGCCAGCAGAAGAGCGGGAGTCTACAATGAGCAGTTCTTC. This translates into CASRRAGVYNEQFF.

This chain connects TRBV7-9 to TRBJ2-7, with 7 bases aligning to TRBD1. CDR3 length: 13 residues. J lost 6 bases, V lost 5 bases, and 7 bases had no gene match. Germline V lookup: CDR1 SEHNR, CDR2 FQNEAQ (reference sequence). The CDR3 sequence is CASSTRGYGEQYF. The DNA for the CDR3 is TGTGCCAGCAGCACCAGGGGGTATGGCGAGCAGTACTTC.